A selection of T cell receptor beta chains follows, all from one sample in a study of radiotherapy plus CTLA-4 blockade in lung cancer. Sequencing was performed with immunoSEQ multiplex PCR; in TCRdb, only in-frame clones are kept and a portion is missing. Altogether about 91,000 clones are present, about two thirds being singletons, with the ten largest covering around 15%. This specimen consisted of peripheral blood, obtained from a patient treated with radiotherapy plus ipilimumab. These receptors all come from a human donor with non-small cell lung cancer that progressed on radiotherapy plus ipilimumab. CDR3s leave out the opening cysteine and the closing phenylalanine or tryptophan. The order of the fields is V gene, CDR3 protein.

>TRBV7-8
ASSTLAGRYTDTQY
>TRBV7-8
ASSPEDWTYGYT
>TRBV5-1
ASSLTPGGETQY
>TRBV15
ATSRGDPGGPGELF
>TRBV4-2
ASSRLSAGALSYEQY
>TRBV6-1
ASSVGQGDSGANVLT
>TRBV15
ATSRDRGRGSTDTQY
>TRBV2
ASSGGQGPGGEQF
>TRBV7-9
ASSAAGLMAYPGELF
>TRBV6-8
ASSYPRARGAYNEQF
>TRBV28
ASSLYGSNQPQH
>TRBV28
ASSLFAGGTEAF
>TRBV6-5
ASSYSGQGSGNTIY
>TRBV27
ASSPSRGLNQPQH
>TRBV21-1
ASSKSSTSGGNQPQH
>TRBV29-1
SVRTASYEQY
>TRBV19
ASSPDRDYYGYT
>TRBV4-1
ASSQGPTQY
>TRBV28
ASSLLRQGSGNTIY
>TRBV18
ASSPRARDTEAF